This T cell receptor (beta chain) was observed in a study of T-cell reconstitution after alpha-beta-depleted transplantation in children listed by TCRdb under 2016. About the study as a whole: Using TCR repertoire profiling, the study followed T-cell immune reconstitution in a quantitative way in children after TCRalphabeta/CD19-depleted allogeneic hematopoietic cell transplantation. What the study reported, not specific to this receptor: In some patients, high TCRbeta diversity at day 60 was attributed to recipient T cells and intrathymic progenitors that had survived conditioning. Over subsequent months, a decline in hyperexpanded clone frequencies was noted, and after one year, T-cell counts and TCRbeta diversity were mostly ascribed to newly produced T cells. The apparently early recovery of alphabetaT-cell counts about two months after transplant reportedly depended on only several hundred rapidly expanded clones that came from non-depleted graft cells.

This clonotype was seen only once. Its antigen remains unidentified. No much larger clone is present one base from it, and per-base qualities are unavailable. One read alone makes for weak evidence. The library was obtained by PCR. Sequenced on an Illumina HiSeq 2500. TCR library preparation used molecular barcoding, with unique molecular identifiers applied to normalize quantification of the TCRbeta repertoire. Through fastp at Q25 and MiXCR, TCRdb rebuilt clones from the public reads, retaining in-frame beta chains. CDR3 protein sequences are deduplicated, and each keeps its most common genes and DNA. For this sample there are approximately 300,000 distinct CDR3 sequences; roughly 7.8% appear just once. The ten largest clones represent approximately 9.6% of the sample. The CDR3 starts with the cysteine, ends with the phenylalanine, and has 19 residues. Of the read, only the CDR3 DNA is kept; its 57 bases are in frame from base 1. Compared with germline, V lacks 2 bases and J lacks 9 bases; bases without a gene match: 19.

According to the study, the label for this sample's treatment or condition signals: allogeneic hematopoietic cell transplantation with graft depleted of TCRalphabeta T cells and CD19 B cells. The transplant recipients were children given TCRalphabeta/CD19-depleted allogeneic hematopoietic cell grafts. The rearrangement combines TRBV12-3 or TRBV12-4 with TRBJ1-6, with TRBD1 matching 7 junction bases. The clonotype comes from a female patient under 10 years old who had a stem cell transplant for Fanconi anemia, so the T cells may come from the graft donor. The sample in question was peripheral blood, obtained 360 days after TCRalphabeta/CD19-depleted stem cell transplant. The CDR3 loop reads CASSLTGAYMDRPGSPLHF. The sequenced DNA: TGTGCCAGCAGTTTAACGGGGGCGTATATGGACAGGCCGGGTTCACCCCTCCACTTT.